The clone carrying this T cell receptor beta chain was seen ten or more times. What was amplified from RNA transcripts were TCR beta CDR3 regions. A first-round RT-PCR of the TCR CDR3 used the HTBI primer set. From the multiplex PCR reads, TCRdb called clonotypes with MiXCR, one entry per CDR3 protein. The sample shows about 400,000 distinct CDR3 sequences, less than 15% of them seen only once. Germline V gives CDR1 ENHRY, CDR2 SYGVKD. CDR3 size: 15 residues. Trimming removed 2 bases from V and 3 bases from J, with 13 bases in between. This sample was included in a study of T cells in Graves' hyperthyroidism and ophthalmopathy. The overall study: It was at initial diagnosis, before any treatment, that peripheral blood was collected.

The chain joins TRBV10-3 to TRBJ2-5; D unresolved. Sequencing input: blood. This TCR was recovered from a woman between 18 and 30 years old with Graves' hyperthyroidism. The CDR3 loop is CAISEVSLEEETQYF. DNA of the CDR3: TGTGCCATCAGTGAGGTCAGCCTAGAGGAAGAGACCCAGTACTTC.